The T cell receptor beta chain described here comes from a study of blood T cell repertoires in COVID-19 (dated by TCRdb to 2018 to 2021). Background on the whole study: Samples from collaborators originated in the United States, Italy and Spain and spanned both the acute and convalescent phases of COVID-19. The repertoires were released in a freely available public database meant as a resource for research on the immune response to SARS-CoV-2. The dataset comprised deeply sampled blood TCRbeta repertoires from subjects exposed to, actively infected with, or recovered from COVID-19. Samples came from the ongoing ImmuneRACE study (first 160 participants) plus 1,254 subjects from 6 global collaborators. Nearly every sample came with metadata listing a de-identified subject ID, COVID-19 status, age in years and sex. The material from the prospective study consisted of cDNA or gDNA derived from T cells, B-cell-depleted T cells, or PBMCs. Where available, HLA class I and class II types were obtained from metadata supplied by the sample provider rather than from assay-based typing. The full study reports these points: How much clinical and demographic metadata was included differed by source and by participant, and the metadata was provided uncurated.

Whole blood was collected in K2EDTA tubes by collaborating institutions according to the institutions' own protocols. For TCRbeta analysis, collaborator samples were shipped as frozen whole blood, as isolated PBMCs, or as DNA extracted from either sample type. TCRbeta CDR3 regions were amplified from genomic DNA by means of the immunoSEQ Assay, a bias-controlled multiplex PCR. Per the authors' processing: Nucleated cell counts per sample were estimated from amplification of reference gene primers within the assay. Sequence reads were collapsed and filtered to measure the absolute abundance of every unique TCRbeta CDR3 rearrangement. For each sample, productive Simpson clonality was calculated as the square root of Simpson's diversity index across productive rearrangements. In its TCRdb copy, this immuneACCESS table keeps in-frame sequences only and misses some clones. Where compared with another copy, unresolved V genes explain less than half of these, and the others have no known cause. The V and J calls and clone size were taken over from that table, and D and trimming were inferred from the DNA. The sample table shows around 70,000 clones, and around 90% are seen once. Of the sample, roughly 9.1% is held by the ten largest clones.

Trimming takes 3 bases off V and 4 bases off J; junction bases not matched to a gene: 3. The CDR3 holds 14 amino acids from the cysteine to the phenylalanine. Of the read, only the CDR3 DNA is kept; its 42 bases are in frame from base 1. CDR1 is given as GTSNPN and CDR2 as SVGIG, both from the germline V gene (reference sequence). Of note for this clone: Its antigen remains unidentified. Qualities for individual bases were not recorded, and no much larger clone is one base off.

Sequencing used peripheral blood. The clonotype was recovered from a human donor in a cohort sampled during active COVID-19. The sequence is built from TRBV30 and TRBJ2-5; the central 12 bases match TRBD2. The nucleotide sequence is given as TGTGCCTGGAGGCTAGCGGGAGGGACAGAGACCCAGTACTTC. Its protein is CAWRLAGGTETQYF.